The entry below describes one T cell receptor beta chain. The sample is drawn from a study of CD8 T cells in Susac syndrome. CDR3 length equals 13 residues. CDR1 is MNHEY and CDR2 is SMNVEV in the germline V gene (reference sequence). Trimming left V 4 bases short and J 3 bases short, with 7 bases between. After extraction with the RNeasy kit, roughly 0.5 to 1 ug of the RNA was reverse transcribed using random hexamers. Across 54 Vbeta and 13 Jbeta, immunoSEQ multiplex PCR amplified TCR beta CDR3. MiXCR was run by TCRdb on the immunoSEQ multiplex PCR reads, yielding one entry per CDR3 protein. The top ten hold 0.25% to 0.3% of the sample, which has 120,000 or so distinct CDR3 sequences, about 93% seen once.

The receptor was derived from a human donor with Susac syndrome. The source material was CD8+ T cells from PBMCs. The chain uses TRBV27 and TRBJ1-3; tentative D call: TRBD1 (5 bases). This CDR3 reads CASSSGDGNTIYF. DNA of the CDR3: TGTGCCAGCAGTTCGGGGGATGGAAACACCATATATTTT.